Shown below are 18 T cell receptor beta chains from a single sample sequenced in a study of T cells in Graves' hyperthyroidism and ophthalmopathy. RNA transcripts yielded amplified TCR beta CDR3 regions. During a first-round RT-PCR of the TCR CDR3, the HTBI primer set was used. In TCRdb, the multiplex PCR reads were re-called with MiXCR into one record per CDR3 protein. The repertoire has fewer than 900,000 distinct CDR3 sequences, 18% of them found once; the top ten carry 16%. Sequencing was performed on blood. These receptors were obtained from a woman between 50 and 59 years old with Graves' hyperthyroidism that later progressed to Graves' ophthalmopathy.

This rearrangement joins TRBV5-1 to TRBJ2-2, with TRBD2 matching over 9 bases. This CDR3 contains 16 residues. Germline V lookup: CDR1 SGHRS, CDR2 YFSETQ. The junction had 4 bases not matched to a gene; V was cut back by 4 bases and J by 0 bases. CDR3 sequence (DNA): TGCGCCAGCAGCCATGGACTAGCGACGAACACCGGGGAGCTGTTTTTT. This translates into CASSHGLATNTGELFF.

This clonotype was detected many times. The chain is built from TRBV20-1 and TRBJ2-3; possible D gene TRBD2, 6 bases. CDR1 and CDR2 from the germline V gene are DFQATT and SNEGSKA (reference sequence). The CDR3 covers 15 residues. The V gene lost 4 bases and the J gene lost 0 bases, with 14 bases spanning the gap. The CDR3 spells CSAIRGTSSTDTQYF. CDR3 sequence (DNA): TGCAGTGCTATACGGGGGACCTCTAGCACAGATACGCAGTATTTT.

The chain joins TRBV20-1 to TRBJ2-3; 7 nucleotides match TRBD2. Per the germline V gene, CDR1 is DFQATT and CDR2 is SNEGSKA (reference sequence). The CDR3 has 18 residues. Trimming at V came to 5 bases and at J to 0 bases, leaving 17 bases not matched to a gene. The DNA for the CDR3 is TGCAGTGCTTCCTCCCGACGGGGGGAGAGAGTAAGCACAGATACGCAGTATTTT. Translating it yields CSASSRRGERVSTDTQYF.

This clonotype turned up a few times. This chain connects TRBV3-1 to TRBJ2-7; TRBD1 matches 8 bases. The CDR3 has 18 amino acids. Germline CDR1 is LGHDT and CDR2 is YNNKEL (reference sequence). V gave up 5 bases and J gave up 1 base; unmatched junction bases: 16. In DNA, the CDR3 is TGTGCCAGCAGCGACCAATCCAGGGGGCTCCTTTTATCCTACGAGCAGTACTTC. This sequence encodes CASSDQSRGLLLSYEQYF.

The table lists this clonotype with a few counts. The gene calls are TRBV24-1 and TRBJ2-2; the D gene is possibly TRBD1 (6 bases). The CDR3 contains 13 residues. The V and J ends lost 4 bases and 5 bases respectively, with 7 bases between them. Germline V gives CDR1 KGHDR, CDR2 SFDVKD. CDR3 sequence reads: CATSEGQTGELFF. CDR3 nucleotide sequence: TGTGCCACCAGTGAGGGACAAACCGGGGAGCTGTTTTTT.

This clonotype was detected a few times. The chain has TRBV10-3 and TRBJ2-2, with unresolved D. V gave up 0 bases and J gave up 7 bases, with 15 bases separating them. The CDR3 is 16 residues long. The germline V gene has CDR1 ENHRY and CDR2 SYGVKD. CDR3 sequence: CAISESFLSGGGELFF. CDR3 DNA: TGTGCCATCAGTGAGTCGTTTTTATCGGGCGGCGGGGAGCTGTTTTTT.

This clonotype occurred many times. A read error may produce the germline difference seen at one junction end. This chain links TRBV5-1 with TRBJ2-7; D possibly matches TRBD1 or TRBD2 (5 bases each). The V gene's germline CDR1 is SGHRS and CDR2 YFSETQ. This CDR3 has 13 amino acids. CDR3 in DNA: TGTGCCAGCAGCTCCGGGGCCTCCTACGAGCAGTACTTC. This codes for CASSSGASYEQYF.

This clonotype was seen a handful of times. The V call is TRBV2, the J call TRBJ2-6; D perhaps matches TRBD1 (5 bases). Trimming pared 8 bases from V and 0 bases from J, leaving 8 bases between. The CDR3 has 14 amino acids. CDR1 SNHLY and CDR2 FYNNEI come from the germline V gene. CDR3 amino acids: CASHQGSGANVLTF. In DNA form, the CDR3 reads TGTGCCAGCCATCAGGGCTCTGGGGCCAACGTCCTGACTTTC.

This chain's CDR3 is CSGLDNLNTEAFF. CDR3 in DNA: TGCAGCGGTCTCGATAACCTGAACACTGAAGCTTTCTTT. The chain combines TRBV29-1 with TRBJ1-1; D unresolved. Trimming removed 7 bases from V and 0 bases from J, with 12 bases in between. There are 13 residues in the CDR3. Germline values: CDR1 SQVTM, CDR2 ANQGSEA.

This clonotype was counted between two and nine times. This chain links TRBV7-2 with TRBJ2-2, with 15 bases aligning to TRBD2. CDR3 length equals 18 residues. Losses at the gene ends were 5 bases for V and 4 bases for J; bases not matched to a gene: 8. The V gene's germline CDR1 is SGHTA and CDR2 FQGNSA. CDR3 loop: CASSLGTSGGQVTGELFF. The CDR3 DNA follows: TGTGCCAGCAGCCTCGGGACTAGCGGGGGGCAGGTCACCGGGGAGCTGTTTTTT.

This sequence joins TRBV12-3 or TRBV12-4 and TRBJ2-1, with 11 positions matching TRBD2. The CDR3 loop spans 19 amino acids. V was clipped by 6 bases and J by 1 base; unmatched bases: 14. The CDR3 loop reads CASSYRLAGSSRSYNEQFF. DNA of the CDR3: TGTGCCAGCAGCTACCGACTAGCGGGGTCCTCCAGGTCCTACAATGAGCAGTTCTTC.

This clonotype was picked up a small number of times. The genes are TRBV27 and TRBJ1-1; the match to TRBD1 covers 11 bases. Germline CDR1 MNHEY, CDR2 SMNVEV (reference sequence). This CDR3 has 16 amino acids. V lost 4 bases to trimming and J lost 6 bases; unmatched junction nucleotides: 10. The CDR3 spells CASSSLDRGLFPEAFF. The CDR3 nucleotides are TGTGCCAGCAGTTCTCTGGACAGGGGGCTTTTCCCTGAAGCTTTCTTT.

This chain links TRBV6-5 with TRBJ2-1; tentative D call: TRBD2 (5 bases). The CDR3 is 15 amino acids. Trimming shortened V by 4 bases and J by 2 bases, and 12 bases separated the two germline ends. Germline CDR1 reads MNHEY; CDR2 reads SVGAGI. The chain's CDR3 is CASSLEGPAYNEQFF. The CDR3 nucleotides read TGTGCCAGCAGTTTAGAGGGCCCGGCCTACAATGAGCAGTTCTTC.

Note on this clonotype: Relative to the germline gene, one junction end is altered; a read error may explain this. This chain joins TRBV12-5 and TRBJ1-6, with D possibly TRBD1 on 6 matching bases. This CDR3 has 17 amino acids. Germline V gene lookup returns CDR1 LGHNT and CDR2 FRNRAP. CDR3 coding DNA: TGTGCTAGTGGCCGCCCCCCCGACAGGAGCTATAATTCACCCCCCCACTTT. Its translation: CASGRPPDRSYNSPPHF.

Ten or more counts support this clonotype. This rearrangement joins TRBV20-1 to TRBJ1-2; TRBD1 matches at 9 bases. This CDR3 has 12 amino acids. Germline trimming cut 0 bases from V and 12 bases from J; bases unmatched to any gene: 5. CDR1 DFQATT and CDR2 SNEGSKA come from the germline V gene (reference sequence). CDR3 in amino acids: CSARDWDRAHTF. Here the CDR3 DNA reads TGCAGTGCTAGAGATTGGGACAGGGCTCACACCTTC.

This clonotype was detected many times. The CDR3 loop is CASSHEGGGNEKLFF. The CDR3 region has the DNA TGTGCCAGCAGCCACGAGGGGGGAGGTAATGAAAAACTGTTTTTT. The chain joins TRBV3-1 to TRBJ1-4, with a tentative D call TRBD1 (6 bases). Trimming left V 3 bases short and J 4 bases short, with 12 bases between. This CDR3 is built from 15 residues. Germline CDR1 LGHDT, CDR2 YNNKEL (reference sequence).

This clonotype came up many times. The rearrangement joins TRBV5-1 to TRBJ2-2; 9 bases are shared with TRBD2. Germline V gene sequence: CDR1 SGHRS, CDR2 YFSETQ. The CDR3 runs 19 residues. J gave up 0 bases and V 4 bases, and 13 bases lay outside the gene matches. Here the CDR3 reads CASSTRGLAGPANTGELFF. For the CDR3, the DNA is TGCGCCAGCAGCACAAGGGGTCTAGCGGGGCCTGCGAACACCGGGGAGCTGTTTTTT.

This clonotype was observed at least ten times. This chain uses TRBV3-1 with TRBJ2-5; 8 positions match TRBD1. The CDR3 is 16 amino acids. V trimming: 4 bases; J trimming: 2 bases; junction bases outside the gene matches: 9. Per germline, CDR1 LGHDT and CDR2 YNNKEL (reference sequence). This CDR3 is CASSRTFDRGQETQYF. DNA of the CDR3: TGTGCCAGCAGCCGGACCTTCGACAGGGGTCAAGAGACCCAGTACTTC.